The clone carrying this TCR beta chain has a handful of counts. Its target is not known. The data were taken from a study of T cell repertoires in cytomegalovirus infection. Overall study context: Selection of CMV epitopes for the study included recently identified HLA-C-restricted and well-studied HLA-B-restricted ones. The public TCR beta signatures pointed to both CMV infection and matching HLA type. General study points: HLA-C-restricted CMV clonotypes gave the most frequent clonotype in two of eight donors.

TCRdb re-derived calls from the reads in MiXCR, one entry per CDR3 protein. The data contain 750,000 to 950,000 distinct CDR3 sequences, about 28% of them singletons. CDR1 WSHSY and CDR2 SAAADI come from the germline V gene. J was trimmed by 7 bases and V by 5 bases; bases with no gene match: 6. The CDR3 is 14 residues long. The receptor's source is a human donor in good health (CMV status not recorded). Some clones in this sample may be carry-over from other donors' samples. The rearrangement uses TRBV10-2 and TRBJ1-5, with 9 bases matching TRBD1. The starting material was cultured CD8+ T cells from PBMCs, obtained from culture after CMV antigen stimulation. CDR3 sequence: CASSTGGVGQPQHF. CDR3 nucleotides: TGCGCCAGCAGTACAGGGGGCGTAGGGCAGCCCCAGCATTTT.